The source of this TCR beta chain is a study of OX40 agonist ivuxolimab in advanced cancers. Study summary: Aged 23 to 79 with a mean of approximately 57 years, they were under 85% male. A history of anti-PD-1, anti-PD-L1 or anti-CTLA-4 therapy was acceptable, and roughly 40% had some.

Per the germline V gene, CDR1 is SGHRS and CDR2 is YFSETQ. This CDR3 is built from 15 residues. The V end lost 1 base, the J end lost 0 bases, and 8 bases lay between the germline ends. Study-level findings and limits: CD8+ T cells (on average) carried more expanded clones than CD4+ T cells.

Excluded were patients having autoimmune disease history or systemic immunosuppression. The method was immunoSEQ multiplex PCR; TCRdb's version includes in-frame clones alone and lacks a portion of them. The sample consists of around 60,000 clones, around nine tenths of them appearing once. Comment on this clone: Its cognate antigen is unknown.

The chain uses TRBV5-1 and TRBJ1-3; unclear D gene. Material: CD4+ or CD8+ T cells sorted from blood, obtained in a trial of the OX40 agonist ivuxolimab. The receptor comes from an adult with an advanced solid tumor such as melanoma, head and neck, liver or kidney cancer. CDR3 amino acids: CASSLSDRSGNTIYF. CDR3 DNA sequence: TGCGCCAGCAGCTTGAGCGACCGCTCTGGAAACACCATATATTTT.